This TCR beta chain was recorded in a study of blood T cell repertoires in COVID-19. Study details: Acute and convalescent COVID-19 specimens originated in the United States, Italy and Spain. The analysed material was cDNA or gDNA that came from T cells, B-cell-depleted T cells, or PBMCs.

The authors' processing: Estimation of nucleated cell counts was performed using reference gene primer amplification. Sequenced by immunoSEQ multiplex PCR; TCRdb stores in-frame clones only, minus some. Clonal size and the V and J genes are those of that table, whereas D and trimming came from the DNA. Of about 50,000 clones detected, 90% appear once; the ten largest clones hold approximately 4%. The germline gives CDR1 KGHDR, CDR2 SFDVKD. This CDR3 is 15 amino acids long. Between the trimmed V and J ends, which lost 3 bases and 4 bases, there was a span of 12 bases. The rearrangement links TRBV24-1 to TRBJ1-5, with a tentative D call TRBD1 (6 bases). This clonotype was sampled from a human donor in a cohort sampled during active COVID-19. The sequenced sample consisted of peripheral blood. The CDR3 bases are TGTGCCACCAGTGATCCCCAACAGGGAAATCAGCCCCAGCATTTT. Translated, it gives CATSDPQQGNQPQHF.